This T cell receptor beta chain was sequenced in a study of T-cell reconstitution after alpha-beta-depleted transplantation in children (dated by TCRdb to 2016 to 2017). For context, the study as a whole: T-cell immune reconstitution after TCRalphabeta/CD19-depleted allogeneic hematopoietic cell transplantation in children was quantitatively tracked in the study by means of TCR repertoire profiling. The study at large found these results: Over the following months the frequencies of hyperexpanded clones went down, and after one year T-cell counts and TCRbeta diversity were mostly credited to newly produced T cells. In some patients, high TCRbeta diversity at day 60 was attributed to recipient T cells and intrathymic progenitors that had survived conditioning. Apparently early alphabetaT-cell count recovery about two months after transplant reportedly relied on only several hundred rapidly expanded clones derived from non-depleted graft cells.

Concerning this clonotype itself: Its recognized antigen is unknown. Within one base of it there is no much larger clone, and no base qualities were kept.

According to the study, the label for this sample's treatment or condition signals: allogeneic hematopoietic cell transplantation with graft depleted of TCRalphabeta T cells and CD19 B cells. The transplant recipients were children given TCRalphabeta/CD19-depleted allogeneic hematopoietic cell grafts. Looking up the germline V gene (reference sequence) yields CDR1 DFQATT and CDR2 SNEGSKA. From the cysteine up to the phenylalanine, the CDR3 has a length of 13 residues. Only CDR3 DNA remains: 39 bases, in frame from the first base. Receptor libraries were prepared by PCR. For sequencing, an Illumina HiSeq 2500 was employed. TCR library preparation used molecular barcoding, with unique molecular identifiers applied to normalize quantification of the TCRbeta repertoire. In TCRdb, the public reads were trimmed at Q25 with fastp and aligned with MiXCR, with productive beta chains retained. Identical CDR3 protein sequences are pooled into one entry, listed with their most common genes and DNA. The sample profile shows a few hundred thousand distinct CDR3 sequences; roughly 30% of them were found once. The ten largest clones represent under 45% of the sample.

The clonotype comes from a boy younger than two with Wiskott-Aldrich syndrome, due to receive a stem cell transplant. The chain was built from TRBV20-1 and TRBJ1-4, with no reliable assignment of the D segment. The specimen comprised PBMCs, sampled before TCRalphabeta/CD19-depleted stem cell transplant. The sequenced DNA is TGCGGCTTGCGGCGGGAGCCAAATGAAAAACTGTTTTTT. Its translation reads: CGLRREPNEKLFF.